This T cell receptor (beta chain) was sequenced for a study of blood T cell repertoires in COVID-19. Study-wide background: PBMCs, B-cell-depleted T cells, or T cells were the source of the cDNA or gDNA that made up the material.

CDR1 and CDR2 (germline): MDHEN, SYDVKM. The CDR3 is 16 residues long. The V gene end was trimmed by 5 bases and the J gene end by 5 bases; junction bases not matched to a gene: 7. The Seattle patients joined while their infection was active and were tracked longitudinally afterward. Assay used: immunoSEQ multiplex PCR; TCRdb lists only in-frame clones, some missing. The sample includes 150,000 to 200,000 clones, approximately 87% of them seen just once. This rearrangement joins TRBV28 to TRBJ2-1; 12 nucleotides align to TRBD1. What was sequenced was peripheral blood. The sequence came from an older woman with COVID-19, enrolled during active disease. The CDR3 region has the DNA TGTGCCAGCAGTGATCCTTGGGACAGGGGGCACAATGAGCAGTTCTTC. Residues: CASSDPWDRGHNEQFF.